This entry features one T cell receptor beta chain sequence. Its specificity is not known. The germline V and J ends were trimmed by 4 bases and 4 bases, with 7 bases remaining between them. This CDR3 comprises 11 residues. Germline V lookup: CDR1 SQVTM, CDR2 ANQGSEA. This sample is drawn from a study of T cell responses to AZD1222 COVID-19 vaccine. As for the study in general: Pooled together were second doses at about 4 or about 12 weeks. Overall study results and limits: Nearly half of the spike-specific TCRs reportedly recognize variant regions that carry no mutations. The donor cohort was predominantly white British with a female majority, and clonal diversity may have been underestimated. Spike-specific TCR breadth and depth grew following two AZD1222 doses.

Only in-frame clones appear in the TCRdb table, and some are missing; sequencing was by immunoSEQ multiplex PCR. The sample comprises 150,000 or so clones, around 91% of which are singletons, and roughly 5.6% rests with the top ten. The material sequenced was peripheral blood, taken on day 0 of AZD1222 vaccination. The chain combines TRBV29-1 with TRBJ2-5; D ambiguous. This clonotype was obtained from an adult in good health. CDR3 in amino acids: CSVVKGETQYF. CDR3 bases: TGCAGCGTTGTTAAAGGAGAGACCCAGTACTTC.